This T cell receptor beta chain was identified during a study of T-cell reconstitution after alpha-beta-depleted transplantation in children. Preparation of the TCRbeta library used unique molecular identifiers. TCRdb used MiXCR to reprocess the PCR reads, holding one entry per CDR3 protein. The repertoire holds more than 550,000 distinct CDR3 sequences, with roughly 10% as singletons. The germline V gene encodes CDR1 DFQATT and CDR2 SNEGSKA (reference sequence). V lost 4 bases and J lost 7; bases outside the gene matches: 7. The CDR3 has 13 amino acids. This clonotype was counted many times. Sequenced here: PBMCs from the stem cell graft donor, sampled from the stem cell graft. The sequence was obtained from a human donor who donated a stem cell graft to a child with acute myeloid leukemia. The chain recombines TRBV20-1 with TRBJ1-2; 9 bases agree with TRBD1. The CDR3: CSANWDRASGYTF. The CDR3 nucleotides are TGCAGTGCTAACTGGGACAGGGCCTCTGGCTACACCTTC.